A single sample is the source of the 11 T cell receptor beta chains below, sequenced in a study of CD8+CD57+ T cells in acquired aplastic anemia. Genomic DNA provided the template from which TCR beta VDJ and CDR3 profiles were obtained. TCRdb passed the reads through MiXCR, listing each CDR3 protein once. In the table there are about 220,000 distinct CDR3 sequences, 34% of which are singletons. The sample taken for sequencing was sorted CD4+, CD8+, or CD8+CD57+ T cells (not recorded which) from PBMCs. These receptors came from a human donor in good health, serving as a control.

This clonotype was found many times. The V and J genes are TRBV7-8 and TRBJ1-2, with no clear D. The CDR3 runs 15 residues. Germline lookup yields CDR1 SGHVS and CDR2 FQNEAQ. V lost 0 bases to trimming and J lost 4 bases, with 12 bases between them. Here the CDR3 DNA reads TGTGCCAGCAGCTTAGCGCGGCCGGATTTCTATGGCTACACCTTC. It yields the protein CASSLARPDFYGYTF.

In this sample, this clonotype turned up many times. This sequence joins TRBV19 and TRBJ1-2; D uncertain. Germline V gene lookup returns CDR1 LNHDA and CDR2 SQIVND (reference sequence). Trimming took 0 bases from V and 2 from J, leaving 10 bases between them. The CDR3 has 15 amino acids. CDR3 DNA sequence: TGTGCCAGTAGTATAGATCAGGACTGGAACTATGGCTACACCTTC. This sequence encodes CASSIDQDWNYGYTF.

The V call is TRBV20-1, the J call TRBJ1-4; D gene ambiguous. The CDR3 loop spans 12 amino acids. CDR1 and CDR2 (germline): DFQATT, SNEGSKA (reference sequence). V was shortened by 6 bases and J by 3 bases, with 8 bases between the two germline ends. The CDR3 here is CSAHGSNEKLFF. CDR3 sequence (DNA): TGCAGTGCGCATGGTTCTAATGAAAAACTGTTTTTT.

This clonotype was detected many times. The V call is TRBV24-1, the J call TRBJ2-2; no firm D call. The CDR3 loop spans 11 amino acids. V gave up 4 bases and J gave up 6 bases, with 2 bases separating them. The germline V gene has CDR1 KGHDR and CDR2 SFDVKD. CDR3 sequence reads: CATSESGELFF. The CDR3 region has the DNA TGTGCCACCAGTGAATCCGGGGAGCTGTTTTTT.

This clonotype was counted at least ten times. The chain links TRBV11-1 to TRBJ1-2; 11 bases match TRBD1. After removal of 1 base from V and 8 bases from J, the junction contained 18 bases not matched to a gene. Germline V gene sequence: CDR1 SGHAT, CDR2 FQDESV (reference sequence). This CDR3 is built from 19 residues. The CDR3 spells CASSLVVYPRTGGGGGYTF. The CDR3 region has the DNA TGTGCCAGCAGCTTAGTAGTATACCCAAGGACAGGGGGCGGAGGAGGCTACACCTTC.

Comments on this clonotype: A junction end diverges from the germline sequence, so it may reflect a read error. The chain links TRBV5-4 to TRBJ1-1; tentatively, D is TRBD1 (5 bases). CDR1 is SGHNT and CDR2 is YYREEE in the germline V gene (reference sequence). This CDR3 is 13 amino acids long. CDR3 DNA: TGTGCCGGCAGCTTGGAAATGGACACTGAAGCTTCCTTT. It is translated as CAGSLEMDTEASF.

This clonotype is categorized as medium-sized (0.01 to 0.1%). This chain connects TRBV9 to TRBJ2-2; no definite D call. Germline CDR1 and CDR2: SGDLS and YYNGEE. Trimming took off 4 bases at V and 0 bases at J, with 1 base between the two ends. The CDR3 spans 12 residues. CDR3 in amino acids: CASSTNTGELFF. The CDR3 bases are TGTGCCAGCAGCACGAACACCGGGGAGCTGTTTTTT.

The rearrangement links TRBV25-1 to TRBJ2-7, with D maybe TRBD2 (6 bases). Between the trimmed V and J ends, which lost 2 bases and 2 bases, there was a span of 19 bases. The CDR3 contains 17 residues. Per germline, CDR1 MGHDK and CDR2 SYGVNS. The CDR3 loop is CASSEPWGGEGAYEQYF. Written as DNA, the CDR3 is TGTGCCAGCAGTGAACCATGGGGAGGCGAAGGTGCCTACGAGCAGTACTTC.

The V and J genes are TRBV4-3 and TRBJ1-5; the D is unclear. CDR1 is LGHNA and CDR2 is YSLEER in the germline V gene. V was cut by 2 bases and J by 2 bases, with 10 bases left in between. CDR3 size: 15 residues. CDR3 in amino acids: CASSQSNGGNQPQHF. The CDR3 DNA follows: TGCGCCAGCAGCCAATCCAATGGGGGCAATCAGCCCCAGCATTTT.

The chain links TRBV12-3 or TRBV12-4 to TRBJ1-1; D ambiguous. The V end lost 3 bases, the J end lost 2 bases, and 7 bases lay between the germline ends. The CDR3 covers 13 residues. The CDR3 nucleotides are TGTGCCAGCAGTTTTAGGGAAAACACTGAAGCTTTCTTT. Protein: CASSFRENTEAFF.

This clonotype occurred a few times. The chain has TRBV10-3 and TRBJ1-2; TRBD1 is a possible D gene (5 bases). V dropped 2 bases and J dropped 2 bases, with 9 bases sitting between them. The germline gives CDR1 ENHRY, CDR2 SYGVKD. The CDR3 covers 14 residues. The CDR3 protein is CAISEGGSNYGYTF. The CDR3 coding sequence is TGTGCCATCAGTGAGGGGGGGTCGAACTATGGCTACACCTTC.